These 9 T cell receptor beta chains came from one sample sequenced in a study of cytomegalovirus exposure and HLA in healthy donors. The primer mix had 60 Vbeta and 13 Jbeta primers. Profiling relied on immunoSEQ multiplex PCR, and the TCRdb table lists in-frame clones only, not all of them. The top ten clones hold 8.5% of a sample with about 160,000 clones, approximately 80% of them seen once. The sequencing input was PBMCs. All receptors come from a male donor in good health and CMV-seropositive.

The chain employs TRBV5-1 and TRBJ2-5; 9 positions agree with TRBD1. This CDR3 is 14 amino acids long. V shed 4 bases and J 5 bases; nucleotides not matched to a gene: 6. CDR1 is SGHRS and CDR2 is YFSETQ in the germline V gene. The CDR3 is CASSRGDREETQYF. The CDR3 bases are TGCGCCAGCAGCCGAGGGGACAGGGAGGAGACCCAGTACTTC.

The J gene is TRBJ2-7, the V gene TRBV11-2; TRBD2 matches at 7 bases. The V gene's germline CDR1 is SGHAT and CDR2 FQNNGV. This CDR3 contains 19 residues. The V segment lost 5 bases and the J segment 4 bases; nucleotides outside the gene matches: 23. DNA for the CDR3: TGTGCCAGCAGCCATTTACCCTGGATCGGAGGACTAGTCAATTACGAGCAGTACTTC. It is translated as CASSHLPWIGGLVNYEQYF.

CDR3 DNA sequence: TGTGCCAGTAGTATAGATCAGGGGGCGGGACAAGAGACCCAGTACTTC. This gives the protein CASSIDQGAGQETQYF. J is TRBJ2-5 and V is TRBV19; 8 bases agree with TRBD1. V lost 0 bases, J lost 2 bases, and 5 bases stayed unmatched. Germline V gives CDR1 LNHDA, CDR2 SQIVND (reference sequence). The CDR3 consists of 16 residues.

This rearrangement joins TRBV5-4 to TRBJ2-7; 8 nucleotides align to TRBD2. The CDR3 loop spans 14 amino acids. J was trimmed by 3 bases and V by 0 bases; bases with no gene match: 2. Germline V gene lookup returns CDR1 SGHNT and CDR2 YYREEE (reference sequence). CDR3 loop: CASSLVGTSYEQYF. The CDR3 DNA reads as TGTGCCAGCAGCTTGGTTGGGACTAGCTACGAGCAGTACTTC.

This clone was picked up one time. At one end, the junction sequence differs from germline, possibly due to a read error. This chain connects TRBV13 to TRBJ2-7; TRBD1 matches 8 bases. The length of the CDR3 is 14 residues. Germline V gene sequence: CDR1 PRHDT, CDR2 FYEKMQ (reference sequence). The DNA of the CDR3 is TGTGCCAGCGGCTTACCAGGGGGCAGCTACGAGCAGTACTTC. Translation: CASGLPGGSYEQYF.

This rearrangement joins TRBV6-6 to TRBJ2-3; D not certain. V lost 6 bases and J lost 0, with 10 bases in between. Germline V CDR1 and CDR2: MNHNY, SVGAGI (reference sequence). The CDR3 length is 14 residues. In DNA form, the CDR3 reads TGTGCCAGCAGCCGTACTTCCAGCACAGATACGCAGTATTTT. It translates to CASSRTSSTDTQYF.

The chain combines TRBV7-2 with TRBJ2-3, with a possible D match to TRBD2 (5 bases). Trimming stripped 5 bases from V and 6 bases from J, with 18 bases between. The CDR3 runs 15 residues. Germline V gene data show CDR1 as SGHTA and CDR2 as FQGNSA. The CDR3 is CASSLRPGREDTQYF. CDR3 coding DNA: TGTGCCAGCAGCCTTAGGCCGGGAAGGGAGGATACGCAGTATTTT. The full variable domain, with the rest looked up from reference TRBV7-2 and TRBJ2-3, is GAGVSQSPSNKVTEKGKDVELRCDPISGHTALYWYRQSLGQGLEFLIYFQGNSAPDKSGLPSDRFSAERTGGSVSTLTIQRTQQEDSAVYLCASSLRPGREDTQYFGPGTRLTVL.

The chain uses TRBV2 and TRBJ1-5, with D possibly TRBD1 on 5 matching bases. Per the germline V gene, CDR1 is SNHLY and CDR2 is FYNNEI. The CDR3 length is 16 residues. Between the trimmed V and J ends, which lost 8 bases and 0 bases, there was a span of 17 bases. The CDR3 DNA reads as TGTGCCAGCTCGGGGACTCACGGGTATAGCAATCAGCCCCAGCATTTT. Translation: CASSGTHGYSNQPQHF.

This rearrangement joins TRBV6-6 to TRBJ2-3, with 11 nucleotides matching TRBD2. Unmatched junction bases numbered 7, after V lost 2 bases and J lost 6 bases. This CDR3 has 16 residues. The germline gives CDR1 MNHNY, CDR2 SVGAGI (reference sequence). The CDR3 loop reads CASSYRLASGRDTQYF. CDR3 bases: TGTGCCAGCAGTTACAGATTGGCTAGCGGGAGGGATACGCAGTATTTT.